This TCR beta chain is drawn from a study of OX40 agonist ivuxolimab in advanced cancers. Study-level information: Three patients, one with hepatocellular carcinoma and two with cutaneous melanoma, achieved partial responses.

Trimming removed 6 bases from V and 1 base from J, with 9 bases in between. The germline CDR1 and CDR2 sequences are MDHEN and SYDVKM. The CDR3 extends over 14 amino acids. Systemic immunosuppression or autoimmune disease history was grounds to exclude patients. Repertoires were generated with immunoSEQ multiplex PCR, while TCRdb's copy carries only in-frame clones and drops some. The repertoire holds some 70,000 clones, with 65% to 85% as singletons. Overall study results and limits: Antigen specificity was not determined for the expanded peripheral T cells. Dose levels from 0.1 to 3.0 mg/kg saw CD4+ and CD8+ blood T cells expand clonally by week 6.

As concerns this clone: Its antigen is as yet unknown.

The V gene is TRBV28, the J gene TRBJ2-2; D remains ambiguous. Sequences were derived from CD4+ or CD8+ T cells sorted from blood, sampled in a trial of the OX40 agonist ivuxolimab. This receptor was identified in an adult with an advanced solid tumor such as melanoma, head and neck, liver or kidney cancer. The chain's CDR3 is CASRFLGNTGELFF. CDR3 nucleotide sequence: TGTGCCAGCAGGTTCCTAGGGAACACCGGGGAGCTGTTTTTT.